These 10 T cell receptor beta chains share one sample of origin, sequenced in a study of technical replicates of blood from several donors. Clones were read by immunoSEQ multiplex PCR, and TCRdb kept only the in-frame ones, dropping some. Of 85,000 to 100,000 clones in the sample, 92% were seen once. Material: T cells isolated from PBMCs. The source of these receptors is a human donor in good health.

This clone was counted a single time. The chain links TRBV28 to TRBJ2-7; 8 bases agree with TRBD1. This CDR3 comprises 18 residues. With 6 bases clipped from V and 2 bases from J, the junction kept 18 bases outside the gene matches. In germline, CDR1 is MDHEN, CDR2 SYDVKM. CDR3 DNA: TGTGCCAGCAGATACCGGGGGACAGGCACCGTTCGACCCTACGAGCAGTACTTC. Its translation: CASRYRGTGTVRPYEQYF.

CDR3 bases: TGTGCCAGCAGTGAAGGGGGCCCGGACAATGAGCAGTTCTTC. Its translation is CASSEGGPDNEQFF. The chain combines TRBV6-4 with TRBJ2-1, with 7 nucleotides matching TRBD1. V dropped 3 bases and J dropped 5; count of bases not matched to a gene: 4. Germline CDR1 is MRHNA and CDR2 is SNTAGT. The CDR3 contains 14 residues.

This chain connects TRBV27 to TRBJ2-3; 9 bases map to TRBD2. The ends lost 2 bases at V and 4 bases at J; junction bases unmatched: 7. The length of the CDR3 is 16 residues. Germline V gene data show CDR1 as MNHEY and CDR2 as SMNVEV (reference sequence). The chain's CDR3 is CASSLMGGGGADTQYF. In DNA form, the CDR3 reads TGTGCCAGCAGTTTAATGGGGGGCGGGGGGGCAGATACGCAGTATTTT.

This chain connects TRBV18 to TRBJ1-2; 9 bases are shared with TRBD1. Unmatched junction bases numbered 6, after V lost 3 bases and J lost 7 bases. Germline CDR1 reads KGHSH; CDR2 reads LQKENI. The CDR3 is 14 residues long. The CDR3 loop reads CASSPRQGGGGYTF. The DNA for the CDR3 is TGTGCCAGCTCACCCCGACAGGGGGGCGGTGGCTACACCTTC.

V gene TRBV5-1 combines with J gene TRBJ2-5; 8 nucleotides agree with TRBD2. The CDR3 has 13 residues. The trim removed 3 bases at V and 3 bases at J, leaving 1 base unmatched. Germline loops: CDR1 SGHRS, CDR2 YFSETQ. This chain's CDR3 is CASSSGGEETQYF. CDR3 in DNA: TGCGCCAGCAGCTCCGGGGGGGAAGAGACCCAGTACTTC.

The rearrangement uses TRBV7-9 and TRBJ2-5, with D uncertain. In germline, CDR1 is SEHNR, CDR2 FQNEAQ (reference sequence). V gave up 1 base and J gave up 4 bases, with 16 bases separating them. The CDR3 is 16 residues long. The CDR3 DNA sequence: TGTGCCAGCAGCTTAGTGGTGACTGGTTTACGAGAGACCCAGTACTTC. Its translation is CASSLVVTGLRETQYF. Using reference TRBV7-9 and TRBJ2-5 for the parts outside the CDR3, the full variable domain is DTGVSQNPRHKITKRGQNVTFRCDPISEHNRLYWYRQTLGQGPEFLTYFQNEAQLEKSRLLSDRFSAERPKGSFSTLEIQRTEQGDSAMYLCASSLVVTGLRETQYFGPGTRLLVL.

The chain couples TRBV7-8 to TRBJ1-6; the match to TRBD1 covers 10 bases. Germline V gene data show CDR1 as SGHVS and CDR2 as FQNEAQ. Unmatched junction bases numbered 5, after V lost 3 bases and J lost 0 bases. CDR3 size: 18 residues. In DNA form, the CDR3 reads TGTGCCAGCAGCTTGGGACAGGGGCCTAGCTCCTATAATTCACCCCTCCACTTT. Residues: CASSLGQGPSSYNSPLHF.

The gene calls are TRBV7-9 and TRBJ1-2; TRBD1 might be the D (6 bases). The CDR3 runs to 13 residues. Germline V CDR1 and CDR2: SEHNR, FQNEAQ (reference sequence). V lost 5 bases to trimming and J lost 5 bases, with 12 bases between them. The CDR3 is CASSKQGGYGYTF. The CDR3 DNA sequence: TGTGCCAGCAGCAAACAGGGCGGGTATGGCTACACCTTC.

The chain combines TRBV2 with TRBJ1-6, with D maybe TRBD1 (5 bases). The V and J ends lost 3 bases and 4 bases respectively, with 19 bases between them. Germline V gene sequence: CDR1 SNHLY, CDR2 FYNNEI. This CDR3 comprises 18 residues. This CDR3 reads CASSEFGLTDLYNSPLHF. The CDR3 DNA follows: TGTGCCAGCAGTGAGTTTGGTTTGACAGATCTATATAATTCACCCCTCCACTTT.

The chain recombines TRBV19 with TRBJ2-3; TRBD2 matches at 15 bases. Trimming cost V 10 bases and J 2 bases; bases outside gene matches: 7. The CDR3 spans 16 residues. Germline V lookup: CDR1 LNHDA, CDR2 SQIVND (reference sequence). The CDR3 here is CATEGLAGGYTDTQYF. As DNA, the CDR3 is TGTGCCACAGAAGGACTAGCGGGAGGGTACACAGATACGCAGTATTTT.